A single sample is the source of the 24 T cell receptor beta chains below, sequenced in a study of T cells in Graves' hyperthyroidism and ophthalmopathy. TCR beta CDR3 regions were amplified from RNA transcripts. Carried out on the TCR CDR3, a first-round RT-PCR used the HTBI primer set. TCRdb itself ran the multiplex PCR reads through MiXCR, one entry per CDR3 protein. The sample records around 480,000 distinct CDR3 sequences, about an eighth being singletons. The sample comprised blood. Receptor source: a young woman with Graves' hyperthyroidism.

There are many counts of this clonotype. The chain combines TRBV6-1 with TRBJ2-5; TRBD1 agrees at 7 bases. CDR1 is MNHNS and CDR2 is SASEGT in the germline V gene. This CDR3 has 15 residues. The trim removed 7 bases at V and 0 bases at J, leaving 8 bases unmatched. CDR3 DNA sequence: TGTGCCAGCACCCCCCTGGACAGGAACCAAGAGACCCAGTACTTC. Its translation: CASTPLDRNQETQYF.

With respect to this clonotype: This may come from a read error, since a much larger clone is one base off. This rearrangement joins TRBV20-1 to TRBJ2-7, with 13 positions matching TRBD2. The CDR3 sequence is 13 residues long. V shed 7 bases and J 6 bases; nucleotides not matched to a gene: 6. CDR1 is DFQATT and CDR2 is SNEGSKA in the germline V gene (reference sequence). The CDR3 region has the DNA TGCAGTGTTTCGGGACTAGCGGGACCCGAGCAGTACTTC. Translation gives CSVSGLAGPEQYF.

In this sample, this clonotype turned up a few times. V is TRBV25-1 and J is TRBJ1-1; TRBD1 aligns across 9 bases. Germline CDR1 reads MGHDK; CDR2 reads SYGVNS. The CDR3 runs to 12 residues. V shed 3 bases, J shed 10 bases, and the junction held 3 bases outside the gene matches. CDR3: CASSEQDRGAFF. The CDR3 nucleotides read TGTGCCAGCAGTGAGCAGGACAGGGGAGCTTTCTTT.

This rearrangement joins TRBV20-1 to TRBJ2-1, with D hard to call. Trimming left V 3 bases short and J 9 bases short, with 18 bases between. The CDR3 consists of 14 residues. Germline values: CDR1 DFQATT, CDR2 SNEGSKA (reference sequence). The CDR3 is CSASTPYLLPEQFF. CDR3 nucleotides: TGCAGTGCTAGTACTCCTTATCTGCTCCCTGAGCAGTTCTTC.

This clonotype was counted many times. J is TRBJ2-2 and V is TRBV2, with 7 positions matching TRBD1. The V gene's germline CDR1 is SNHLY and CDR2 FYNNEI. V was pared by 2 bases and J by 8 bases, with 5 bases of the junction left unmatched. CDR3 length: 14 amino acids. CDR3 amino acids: CASSETGTAGELFF. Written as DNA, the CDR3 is TGTGCCAGCAGTGAAACCGGGACAGCTGGGGAGCTGTTTTTT.

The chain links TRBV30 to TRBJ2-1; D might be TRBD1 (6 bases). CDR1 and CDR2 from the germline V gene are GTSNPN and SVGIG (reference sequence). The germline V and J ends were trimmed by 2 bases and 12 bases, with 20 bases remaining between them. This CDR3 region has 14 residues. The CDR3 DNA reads TGTGCCTGGAGTAGAGACAGGTCGGTACATGGGCAGTTCTTC. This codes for CAWSRDRSVHGQFF. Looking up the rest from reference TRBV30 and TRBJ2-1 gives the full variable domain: SQTIHQWPATLVQPVGSPLSLECTVEGTSNPNLYWYRQAAGRGLQLLFYSVGIGQISSEVPQNLSASRPQDRQFILSSKKLLLSDSGFYLCAWSRDRSVHGQFFGPGTRLTVL.

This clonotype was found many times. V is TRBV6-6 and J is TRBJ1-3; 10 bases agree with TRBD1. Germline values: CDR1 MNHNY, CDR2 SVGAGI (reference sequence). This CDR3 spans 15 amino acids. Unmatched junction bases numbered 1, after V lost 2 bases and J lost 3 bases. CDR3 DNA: TGTGCCAGCAGTTACGGGACAGGGGTTGGAAACACCATATATTTT. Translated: CASSYGTGVGNTIYF.

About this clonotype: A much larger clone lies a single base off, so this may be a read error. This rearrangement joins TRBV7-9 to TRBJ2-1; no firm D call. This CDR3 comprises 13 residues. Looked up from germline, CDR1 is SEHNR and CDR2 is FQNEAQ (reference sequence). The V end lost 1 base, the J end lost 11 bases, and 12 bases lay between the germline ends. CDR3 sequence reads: CASSLVGQGKQFF. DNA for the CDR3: TGTGCCAGCAGCTTAGTAGGGCAAGGTAAGCAGTTCTTC.

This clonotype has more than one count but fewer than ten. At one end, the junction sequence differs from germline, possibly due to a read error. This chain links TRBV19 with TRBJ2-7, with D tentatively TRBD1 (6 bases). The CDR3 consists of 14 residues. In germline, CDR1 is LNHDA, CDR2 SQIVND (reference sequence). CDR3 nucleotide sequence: TGTGCCGGTAGAGCTGGAGGACGAGGGGGAGAGCAGTACTTC. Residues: CAGRAGGRGGEQYF. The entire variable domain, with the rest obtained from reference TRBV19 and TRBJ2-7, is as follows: DGGITQSPKYLFRKEGQNVTLSCEQNLNHDAMYWYRQDPGQGLRLIYYSQIVNDFQKGDIAEGYSVSREKKESFPLTVTSAQKNPTAFYLCAGRAGGRGGEQYFGPGTRLTVT.

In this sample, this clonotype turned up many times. The CDR3 sequence is CATSDKGLAETQYF. In DNA, the CDR3 is TGTGCCACCAGTGACAAGGGACTGGCTGAGACCCAGTACTTC. The chain joins TRBV24-1 to TRBJ2-5, with D possibly being TRBD2 (6 bases). CDR3 size: 14 residues. Germline CDR1 and CDR2: KGHDR and SFDVKD. The V gene lost 4 bases and the J gene lost 5 bases, with 13 bases spanning the gap.

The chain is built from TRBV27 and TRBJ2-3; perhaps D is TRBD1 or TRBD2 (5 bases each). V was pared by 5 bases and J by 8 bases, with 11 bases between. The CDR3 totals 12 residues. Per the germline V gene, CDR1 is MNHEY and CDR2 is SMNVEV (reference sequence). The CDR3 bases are TGTGCCAGCAGTCTTCCCGGGGCTACGCAGTATTTT. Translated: CASSLPGATQYF.

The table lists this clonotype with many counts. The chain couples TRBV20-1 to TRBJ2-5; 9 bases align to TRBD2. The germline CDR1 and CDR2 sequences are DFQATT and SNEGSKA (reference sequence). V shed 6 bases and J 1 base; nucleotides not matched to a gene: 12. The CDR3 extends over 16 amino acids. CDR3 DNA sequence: TGCAGTGCCGGGACTAGCCCTCTGGGGACCCAAGAGACCCAGTACTTC. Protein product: CSAGTSPLGTQETQYF.

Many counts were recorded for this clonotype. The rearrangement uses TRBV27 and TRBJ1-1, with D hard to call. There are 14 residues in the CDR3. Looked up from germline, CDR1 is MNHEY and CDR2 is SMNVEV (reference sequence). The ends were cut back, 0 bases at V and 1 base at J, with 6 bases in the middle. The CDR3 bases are TGTGCCAGCAGTTTATCACGGGGGAACACTGAAGCTTTCTTT. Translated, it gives CASSLSRGNTEAFF.

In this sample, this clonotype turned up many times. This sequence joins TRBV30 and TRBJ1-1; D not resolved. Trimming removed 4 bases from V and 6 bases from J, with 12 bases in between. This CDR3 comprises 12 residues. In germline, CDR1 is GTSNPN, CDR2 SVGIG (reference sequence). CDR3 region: CAWTQSPAEAFF. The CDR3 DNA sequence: TGTGCCTGGACGCAATCCCCGGCTGAAGCTTTCTTT.

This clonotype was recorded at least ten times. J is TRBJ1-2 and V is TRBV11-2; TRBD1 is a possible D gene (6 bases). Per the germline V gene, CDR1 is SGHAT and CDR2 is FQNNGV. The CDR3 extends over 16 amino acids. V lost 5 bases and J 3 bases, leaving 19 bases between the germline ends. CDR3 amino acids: CASSHLEGTGHYGYTF. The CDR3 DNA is TGTGCCAGCAGCCACCTTGAGGGAACAGGGCACTATGGCTACACCTTC.

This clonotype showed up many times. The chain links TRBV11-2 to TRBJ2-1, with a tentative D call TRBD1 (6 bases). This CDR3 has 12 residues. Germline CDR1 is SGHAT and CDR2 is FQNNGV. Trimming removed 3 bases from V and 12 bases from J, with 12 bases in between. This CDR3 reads CASSLEDSRQFF. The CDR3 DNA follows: TGTGCCAGCAGCTTGGAGGACAGTAGGCAGTTCTTC. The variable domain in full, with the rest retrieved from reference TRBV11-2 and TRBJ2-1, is EAGVAQSPRYKIIEKRQSVAFWCNPISGHATLYWYQQILGQGPKLLIQFQNNGVVDDSQLPKDRFSAERLKGVDSTLKIQPAKLEDSAVYLCASSLEDSRQFFGPGTRLTVL.

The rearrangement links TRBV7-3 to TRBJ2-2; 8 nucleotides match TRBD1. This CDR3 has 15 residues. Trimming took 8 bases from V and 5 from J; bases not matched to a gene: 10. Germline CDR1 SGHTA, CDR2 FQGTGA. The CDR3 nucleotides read TGTGCCAGCGGCCTCGACAGGGGTGGGACCGGGGAGCTGTTTTTT. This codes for CASGLDRGGTGELFF.

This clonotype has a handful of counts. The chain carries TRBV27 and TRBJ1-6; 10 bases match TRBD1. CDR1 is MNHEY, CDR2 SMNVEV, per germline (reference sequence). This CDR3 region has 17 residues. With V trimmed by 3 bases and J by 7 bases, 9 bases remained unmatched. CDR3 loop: CASSFRQGAEINSPLHF. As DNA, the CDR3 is TGTGCCAGCAGTTTCCGACAGGGGGCGGAAATAAATTCACCCCTCCACTTT.

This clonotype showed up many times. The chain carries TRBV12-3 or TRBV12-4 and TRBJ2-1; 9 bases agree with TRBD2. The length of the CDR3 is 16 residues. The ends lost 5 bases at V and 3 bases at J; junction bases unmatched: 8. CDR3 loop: CASSGASGISYNEQFF. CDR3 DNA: TGTGCCAGCAGTGGGGCTAGCGGGATAAGCTACAATGAGCAGTTCTTC.

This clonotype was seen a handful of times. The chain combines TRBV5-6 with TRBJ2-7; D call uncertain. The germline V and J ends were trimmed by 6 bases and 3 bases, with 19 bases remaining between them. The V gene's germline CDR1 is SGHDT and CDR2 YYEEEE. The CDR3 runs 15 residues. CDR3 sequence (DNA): TGTGCCAGCACCTTTGGGCAGGAAGGAAGCTACGAGCAGTACGTC. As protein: CASTFGQEGSYEQYV.

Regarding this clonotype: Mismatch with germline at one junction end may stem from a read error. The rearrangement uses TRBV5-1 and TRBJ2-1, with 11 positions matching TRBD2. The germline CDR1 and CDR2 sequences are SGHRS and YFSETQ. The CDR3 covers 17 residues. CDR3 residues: CASSFTSGSRTTDEQFF. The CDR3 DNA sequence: TGTGCCAGCAGCTTTACTAGCGGGAGCAGGACTACAGATGAGCAGTTCTTC.

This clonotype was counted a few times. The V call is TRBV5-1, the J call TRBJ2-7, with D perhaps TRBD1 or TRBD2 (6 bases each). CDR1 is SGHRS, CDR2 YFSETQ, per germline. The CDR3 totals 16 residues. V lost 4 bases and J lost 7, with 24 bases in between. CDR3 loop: CASSLEGSGALQEQYF. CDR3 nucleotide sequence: TGCGCCAGCAGCCTGGAAGGTTCGGGGGCCCTTCAAGAGCAGTACTTC. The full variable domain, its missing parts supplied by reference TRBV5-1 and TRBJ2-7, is KAGVTQTPRYLIKTRGQQVTLSCSPISGHRSVSWYQQTPGQGLQFLFEYFSETQRNKGNFPGRFSGRQFSNSRSEMNVSTLELGDSALYLCASSLEGSGALQEQYFGPGTRLTVT.

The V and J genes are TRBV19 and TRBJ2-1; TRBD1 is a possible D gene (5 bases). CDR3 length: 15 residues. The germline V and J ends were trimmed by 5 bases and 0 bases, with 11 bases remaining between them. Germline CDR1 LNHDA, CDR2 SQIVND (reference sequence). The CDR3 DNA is TGTGCCAGTAGTTCCAGACAGAGCTCCTACAATGAGCAGTTCTTC. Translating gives CASSSRQSSYNEQFF.

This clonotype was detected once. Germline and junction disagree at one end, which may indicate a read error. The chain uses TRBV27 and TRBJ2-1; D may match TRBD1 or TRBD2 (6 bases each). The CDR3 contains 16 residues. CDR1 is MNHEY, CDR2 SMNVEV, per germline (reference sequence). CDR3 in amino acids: CASSLEQGGPYNEQLF. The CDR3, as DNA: TGTGCCAGCAGTTTGGAACAGGGAGGCCCCTACAATGAGCAGCTCTTC.